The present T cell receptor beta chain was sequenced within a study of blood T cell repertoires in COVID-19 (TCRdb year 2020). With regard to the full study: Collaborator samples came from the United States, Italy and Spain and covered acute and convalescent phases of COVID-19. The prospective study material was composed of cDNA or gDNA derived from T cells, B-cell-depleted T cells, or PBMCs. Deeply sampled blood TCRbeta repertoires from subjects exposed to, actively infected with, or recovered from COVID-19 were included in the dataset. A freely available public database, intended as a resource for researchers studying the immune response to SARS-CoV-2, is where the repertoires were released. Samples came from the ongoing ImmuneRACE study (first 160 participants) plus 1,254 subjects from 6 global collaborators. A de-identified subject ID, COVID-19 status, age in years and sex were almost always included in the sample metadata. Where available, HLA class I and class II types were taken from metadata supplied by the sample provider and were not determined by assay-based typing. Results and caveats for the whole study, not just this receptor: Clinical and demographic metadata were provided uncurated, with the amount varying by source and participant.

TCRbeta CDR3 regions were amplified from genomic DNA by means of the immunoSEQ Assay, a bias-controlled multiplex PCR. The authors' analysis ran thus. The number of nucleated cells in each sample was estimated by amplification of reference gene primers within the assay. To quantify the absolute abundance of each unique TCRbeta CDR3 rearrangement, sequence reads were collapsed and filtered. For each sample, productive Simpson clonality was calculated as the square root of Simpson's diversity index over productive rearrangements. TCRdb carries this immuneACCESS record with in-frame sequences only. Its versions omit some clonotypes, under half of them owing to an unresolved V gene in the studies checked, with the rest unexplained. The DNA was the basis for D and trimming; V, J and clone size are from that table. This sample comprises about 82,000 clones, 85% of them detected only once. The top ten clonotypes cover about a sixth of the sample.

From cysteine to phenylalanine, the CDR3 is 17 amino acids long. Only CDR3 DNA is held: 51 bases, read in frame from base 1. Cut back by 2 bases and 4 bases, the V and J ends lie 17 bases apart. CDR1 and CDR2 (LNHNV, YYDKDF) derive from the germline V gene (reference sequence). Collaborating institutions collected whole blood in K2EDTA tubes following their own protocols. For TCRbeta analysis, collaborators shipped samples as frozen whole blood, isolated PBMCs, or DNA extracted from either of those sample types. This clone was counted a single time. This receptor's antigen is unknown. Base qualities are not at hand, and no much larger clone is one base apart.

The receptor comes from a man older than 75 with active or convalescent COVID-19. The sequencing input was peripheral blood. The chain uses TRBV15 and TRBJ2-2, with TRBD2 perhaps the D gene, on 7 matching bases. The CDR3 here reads CATSRPAGASFTGELFF. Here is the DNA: TGTGCCACCAGCAGACCCGCGGGGGCCTCGTTCACCGGGGAGCTGTTTTTT.